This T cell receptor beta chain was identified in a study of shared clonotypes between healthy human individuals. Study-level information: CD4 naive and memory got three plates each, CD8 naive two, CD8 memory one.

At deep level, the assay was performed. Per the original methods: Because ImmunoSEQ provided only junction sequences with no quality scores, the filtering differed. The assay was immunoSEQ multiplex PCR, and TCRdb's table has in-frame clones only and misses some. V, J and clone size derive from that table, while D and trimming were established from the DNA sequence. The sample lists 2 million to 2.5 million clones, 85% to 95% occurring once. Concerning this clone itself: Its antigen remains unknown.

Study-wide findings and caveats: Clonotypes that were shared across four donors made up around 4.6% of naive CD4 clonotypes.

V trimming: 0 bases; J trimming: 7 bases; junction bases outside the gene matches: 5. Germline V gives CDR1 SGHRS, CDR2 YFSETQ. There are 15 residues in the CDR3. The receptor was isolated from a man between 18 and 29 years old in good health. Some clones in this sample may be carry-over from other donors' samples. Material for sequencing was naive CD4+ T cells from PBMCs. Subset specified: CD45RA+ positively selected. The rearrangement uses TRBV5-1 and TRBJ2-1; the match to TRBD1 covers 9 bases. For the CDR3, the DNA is TGCGCCAGCAGCTTGGCTGGACAGGGGATGAATGAGCAGTTCTTC. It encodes CASSLAGQGMNEQFF.